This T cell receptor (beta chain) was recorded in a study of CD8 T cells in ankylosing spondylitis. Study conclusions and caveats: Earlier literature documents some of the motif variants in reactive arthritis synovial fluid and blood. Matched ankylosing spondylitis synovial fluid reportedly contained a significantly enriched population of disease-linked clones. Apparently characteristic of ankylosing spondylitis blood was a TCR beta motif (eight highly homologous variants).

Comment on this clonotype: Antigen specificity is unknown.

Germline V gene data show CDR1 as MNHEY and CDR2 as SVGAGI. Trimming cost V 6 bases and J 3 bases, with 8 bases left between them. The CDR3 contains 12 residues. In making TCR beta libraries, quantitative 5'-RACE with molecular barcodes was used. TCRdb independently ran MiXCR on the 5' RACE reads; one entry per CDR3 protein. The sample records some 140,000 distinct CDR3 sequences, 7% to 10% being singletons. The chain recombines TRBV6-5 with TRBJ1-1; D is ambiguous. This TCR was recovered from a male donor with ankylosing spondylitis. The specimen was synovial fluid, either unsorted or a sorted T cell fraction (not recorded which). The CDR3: CASRNTHTEAFF. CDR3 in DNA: TGTGCCAGCAGAAACACCCACACTGAAGCTTTCTTT.